Described below is a single T cell receptor (beta chain) sequence and its context. The antigen is not known. PCR was performed using 60 Vbeta and 13 Jbeta primers. Using immunoSEQ multiplex PCR, the repertoire was profiled, and TCRdb retains in-frame clones only, with some absent. The sample has 90,000 to 120,000 clones; approximately 80% are singletons. These data come from a study of cytomegalovirus exposure and HLA in healthy donors. Study-wide points: Upon later analysis, HLA-associated TCR beta chains proved more clonally expanded than other, equally common chains. A later analysis linked a missense DCLRE1C variant to TCR beta V- and J-gene trimming. Among the sequence variants, a highly shared cluster was likely an artifact of sequencing. HLA alleles showed associations with approximately 15,000 TCR beta sequences in a later analysis, at a 0.05 false discovery rate.

Sequenced: PBMCs. The source of this sequence is a female donor in good health and CMV-seropositive.

CDR3 bases: TGTGCCAGCAGCCCGGGACTTCAACGCTGGCTACAAGAGACCCAGTACTTC. Its protein is CASSPGLQRWLQETQYF. V gene TRBV13 combines with J gene TRBJ2-5; tentatively, D is TRBD2 (6 bases). In germline, CDR1 is PRHDT, CDR2 FYEKMQ (reference sequence). This CDR3 region has 17 residues. V shed 5 bases and J shed 2 bases, with 21 bases lying between them. Full variable domain (rest looked up from reference TRBV13 and TRBJ2-5): AAGVIQSPRHLIKEKRETATLKCYPIPRHDTVYWYQQGPGQDPQFLISFYEKMQSDKGSIPDRFSAQQFSDYHSELNMSSLELGDSALYFCASSPGLQRWLQETQYFGPGTRLLVL.